This T cell receptor (beta chain) was obtained from a study of regulatory and conventional T cells in RAG deficiency. Study conclusions and caveats: Omenn CD25-high CD127-low cells may be activated cells, not true Tregs.

As regards this clone: Its antigen is unidentified.

Conventional CD4+ T cells were sorted from blood as CD25-low CD127-high cells. The CDR3 contains 12 residues. V shed 10 bases and J shed 0 bases, with 9 bases lying between them. Germline V gene lookup returns CDR1 KGHSH and CDR2 LQKENI. Data came from immunoSEQ multiplex PCR; TCRdb stores just in-frame clones and leaves some out. This sample has more than 35,000 clones; about 87% occur once, and the top ten carry 0.51%. Separately, the same data were catalogued under a study of regulatory T cells. That source reports: The primer mix had 52 TRBV and 13 TRBJ primers.

This chain links TRBV18 with TRBJ1-1; tentatively, D is TRBD1 (5 bases). The sequenced sample was CD4+ effector T cells sorted from blood. This clonotype was sampled from a human donor in good health. CDR3 protein: CATMGLNTEAFF. CDR3 DNA sequence: TGTGCCACCATGGGACTGAACACTGAAGCTTTCTTT.